The 18 T cell receptor beta chains below were found in one sample sequenced in a study of PD-1 blockade in classical Hodgkin lymphoma. The time point here: newly diagnosed, previously untreated cHL patient sample. Isolation of CD4+ T cells from thawed PBMCs was performed by magnetic negative selection. Sequenced by immunoSEQ multiplex PCR; TCRdb stores in-frame clones only, minus some. The profile shows more than 15,000 clones, about 92% of them singletons. The material sequenced was CD4+ T cells from blood. The origin of the receptors is a human donor with classical Hodgkin lymphoma.

J is TRBJ1-3 and V is TRBV6-5; D not resolved. CDR1 is MNHEY and CDR2 is SVGAGI in the germline V gene. This CDR3 has 15 residues. V was trimmed by 4 bases and J by 4 bases, leaving 14 bases between them. The chain's CDR3 is CASSSTSGSGNTIYF. CDR3 nucleotide sequence: TGTGCCAGCAGTTCAACAAGCGGGTCAGGAAACACCATATATTTT.

This chain connects TRBV19 to TRBJ2-5, with D perhaps matching TRBD1 (5 bases). CDR1 is LNHDA and CDR2 is SQIVND in the germline V gene (reference sequence). CDR3 length equals 14 residues. V was clipped by 3 bases and J by 3 bases, with 11 bases between them. The CDR3 region has the DNA TGTGCCAGTAGTATGGGGCAGATTAAAGAGACCCAGTACTTC. The encoded protein is CASSMGQIKETQYF. Full variable domain (remainder filled in from reference TRBV19 and TRBJ2-5): DGGITQSPKYLFRKEGQNVTLSCEQNLNHDAMYWYRQDPGQGLRLIYYSQIVNDFQKGDIAEGYSVSREKKESFPLTVTSAQKNPTAFYLCASSMGQIKETQYFGPGTRLLVL.

V usage is TRBV27 and J usage is TRBJ2-6; D is undetermined. The V gene lost 3 bases and the J gene lost 0 bases, with 3 bases spanning the gap. The germline gives CDR1 MNHEY, CDR2 SMNVEV (reference sequence). This CDR3 has 14 residues. The CDR3 DNA reads as TGTGCCAGCAGTTTTAACTCTGGGGCCAACGTCCTGACTTTC. This sequence encodes CASSFNSGANVLTF. Full variable domain (missing parts from reference TRBV27 and TRBJ2-6): EAQVTQNPRYLITVTGKKLTVTCSQNMNHEYMSWYRQDPGLGLRQIYYSMNVEVTDKGDVPEGYKVSRKEKRNFPLILESPSPNQTSLYFCASSFNSGANVLTFGAGSRLTVL.

The genes are TRBV28 and TRBJ2-4; tentatively, D is TRBD1 or TRBD2 (5 bases each). There are 14 residues in the CDR3. Per the germline V gene, CDR1 is MDHEN and CDR2 is SYDVKM. Trimming shortened V by 2 bases and J by 3 bases, and 8 bases separated the two germline ends. The CDR3 bases are TGTGCCAGCAGTTTAGGGGGAGTCAAAAACATTCAGTACTTC. Its protein is CASSLGGVKNIQYF.

The V and J genes are TRBV6-5 and TRBJ2-1; the D is unclear. V was shortened by 3 bases and J by 6 bases, with 3 bases between the two germline ends. The CDR3 is 11 amino acids. The germline V gene has CDR1 MNHEY and CDR2 SVGAGI. Here the CDR3 DNA reads TGTGCCAGCAGTTATTTCAATGAGCAGTTCTTC. This sequence encodes CASSYFNEQFF.

V gene TRBV20-1 combines with J gene TRBJ2-3; D uncertain. V lost 3 bases and J 5 bases, leaving 6 bases between the germline ends. The CDR3 is 11 residues long. Germline V gene data show CDR1 as DFQATT and CDR2 as SNEGSKA (reference sequence). The CDR3 protein is CSASLRDTQYF. The DNA of the CDR3 is TGCAGTGCTAGTCTAAGAGATACGCAGTATTTT.

The table lists this clone with a count of one. The chain links TRBV19 to TRBJ2-1, with unresolved D. The germline V and J ends were trimmed by 4 bases and 0 bases, with 10 bases remaining between them. Germline V CDR1 and CDR2: LNHDA, SQIVND (reference sequence). This CDR3 spans 15 amino acids. Here the CDR3 reads CASSRTISSYNEQFF. CDR3 DNA sequence: TGTGCCAGTAGTAGGACGATTAGCTCCTACAATGAGCAGTTCTTC.

V gene TRBV18 combines with J gene TRBJ2-7; 8 bases match TRBD2. With 2 bases clipped from V and 5 bases from J, the junction kept 8 bases outside the gene matches. Looked up from germline, CDR1 is KGHSH and CDR2 is LQKENI. This CDR3 region has 15 residues. The CDR3 sequence is CASSPLSSGRNEQYF. As DNA, the CDR3 is TGTGCCAGCTCACCATTATCGAGCGGGAGAAACGAGCAGTACTTC.

The V call is TRBV21-1, the J call TRBJ2-6; the D call in the table, TRBD2, was not verified against the DNA. TRBV21-1 is listed as a pseudogene. The CDR3 is 16 amino acids. DNA for the CDR3: TGTGCCAGCAGGGTGCTCGGAGGATGTGGGGCCAACGTCCTGACTTTC. It is translated as CASRVLGGCGANVLTF.

The chain employs TRBV6-1 and TRBJ1-5; unclear D gene. V lost 1 base and J lost 3, with 4 bases in between. CDR1 MNHNS and CDR2 SASEGT come from the germline V gene. The CDR3 consists of 13 residues. CDR3 protein: CASSEEVNQPQHF. As DNA, the CDR3 is TGTGCCAGCAGTGAAGAGGTCAATCAGCCCCAGCATTTT.

As DNA, the CDR3 is TGCGCCAGCAGCCCCGGGGTCGCGCAGCCCTACTATGGCTACACCTTC. Amino acids: CASSPGVAQPYYGYTF. The rearrangement links TRBV4-1 to TRBJ1-2; D not certain. The CDR3 sequence is 16 residues long. With 4 bases removed from V and 3 bases from J, the gap between germline ends came to 18 bases. Germline values: CDR1 MGHRA, CDR2 YSYEKL.

This chain links TRBV5-1 with TRBJ2-7; D gene uncertain. The CDR3 loop spans 13 amino acids. V shed 5 bases and J shed 3 bases, with 12 bases lying between them. CDR1 and CDR2 from the germline V gene are SGHRS and YFSETQ. The CDR3 here is CASSIGEGYEQYF. The CDR3 coding sequence is TGCGCCAGCAGTATTGGGGAAGGCTACGAGCAGTACTTC. Filled out from reference TRBV5-1 and TRBJ2-7, the complete variable domain reads KAGVTQTPRYLIKTRGQQVTLSCSPISGHRSVSWYQQTPGQGLQFLFEYFSETQRNKGNFPGRFSGRQFSNSRSEMNVSTLELGDSALYLCASSIGEGYEQYFGPGTRLTVT.

In this sample, this clone turned up once. The gene calls are TRBV7-3 and TRBJ2-6, with TRBD2 as a possible D gene (6 bases). Trimming left V 1 base short and J 4 bases short, with 11 bases between. CDR3 length equals 16 residues. Germline assignment: CDR1 SGHTA and CDR2 FQGTGA. The CDR3 nucleotides read TGTGCCAGCAGCTTAATCGGGGGACCCGGGGCCAACGTCCTGACTTTC. It encodes CASSLIGGPGANVLTF.

This sequence joins TRBV28 and TRBJ1-5; possible D gene TRBD1, 6 bases. In germline, CDR1 is MDHEN, CDR2 SYDVKM. The CDR3 is 15 residues long. The V end lost 7 bases, the J end lost 8 bases, and 21 bases lay between the germline ends. CDR3 sequence (DNA): TGTGCCAGCACCCCTGTGACGGGGGGCTTGGAGCCCCAGCATTTT. Amino acids: CASTPVTGGLEPQHF. The entire variable domain, with the rest obtained from reference TRBV28 and TRBJ1-5, is as follows: DVKVTQSSRYLVKRTGEKVFLECVQDMDHENMFWYRQDPGLGLRLIYFSYDVKMKEKGDIPEGYSVSREKKERFSLILESASTNQTSMYLCASTPVTGGLEPQHFGDGTRLSIL.

The rearrangement links TRBV7-6 to TRBJ2-1, with D perhaps being TRBD1 or TRBD2 (5 bases each). With 4 bases removed from V and 2 bases from J, the gap between germline ends came to 15 bases. The CDR3 runs 16 residues. The V gene's germline CDR1 is SGHVS and CDR2 FNYEAQ. CDR3 region: CASSSFSGDPYNEQFF. Written as DNA, the CDR3 is TGTGCCAGCAGCTCATTCTCCGGGGACCCCTACAATGAGCAGTTCTTC.

The rearrangement links TRBV7-3 to TRBJ2-1; D is unresolved. Germline V CDR1 and CDR2: SGHTA, FQGTGA. This CDR3 region has 12 residues. Trimming cost V 1 base and J 6 bases, with 4 bases left between them. The CDR3 nucleotides read TGTGCCAGCAGCTTAAATCCCAATGAGCAGTTCTTC. Translating gives CASSLNPNEQFF.

V and J are TRBV10-3 and TRBJ2-3, with D uncertain. CDR3 length: 13 amino acids. Looked up from germline, CDR1 is ENHRY and CDR2 is SYGVKD. V was clipped by 7 bases and J by 3 bases, with 11 bases between them. CDR3 nucleotide sequence: TGTGCCATCAAGGGCAAGGGAACAGATACGCAGTATTTT. Translated: CAIKGKGTDTQYF.

This chain uses TRBV29-1 with TRBJ2-7, with 9 positions matching TRBD1. V trimming: 7 bases; J trimming: 5 bases; junction bases outside the gene matches: 9. CDR1 is SQVTM and CDR2 is ANQGSEA in the germline V gene. CDR3 length: 13 residues. CDR3 nucleotide sequence: TGCAGCGCCGAAGGGACAGGGTCGAACGAGCAGTACTTC. This codes for CSAEGTGSNEQYF.